The 9 T cell receptor beta chains below all came from one sample that was sequenced in a study of T cells after yellow fever vaccination. TCRdb reanalysed the 5' RACE reads using MiXCR and keeps one entry per CDR3 protein. The repertoire holds about 350,000 distinct CDR3 sequences, with roughly 10% as singletons. This material consisted of PBMCs, taken on the day of the first yellow fever vaccination. These receptor sequences come from a man younger than 35 who received the YFV17D yellow fever vaccine.

The sample holds a few counts of this clonotype. The rearrangement joins TRBV4-3 to TRBJ2-3, with 8 bases aligning to TRBD2. V gave up 0 bases and J gave up 4 bases; unmatched junction bases: 6. The V gene's germline CDR1 is LGHNA and CDR2 YSLEER. The CDR3 extends over 16 amino acids. CDR3: CASSQDLVAGPDTQYF. CDR3 coding DNA: TGCGCCAGCAGCCAAGATCTGGTAGCGGGACCAGATACGCAGTATTTT.

The V and J genes are TRBV6-2 or TRBV6-3 and TRBJ2-4; D is undetermined. The CDR3 sequence is 13 residues long. Trimming removed 8 bases from V and 1 base from J, with 9 bases in between. Germline loops: CDR1 MNHEY, CDR2 SVGEGT. CDR3 region: CASGPSAKNIQYF. The CDR3 DNA is TGTGCCAGCGGCCCGTCTGCCAAAAACATTCAGTACTTC.

The chain carries TRBV29-1 and TRBJ2-3, with D possibly TRBD1 on 6 matching bases. Trimming pared 6 bases from V and 3 bases from J, leaving 13 bases between. This CDR3 has 13 amino acids. CDR1 SQVTM and CDR2 ANQGSEA come from the germline V gene. The CDR3 bases are TGCAGCGTACGACAGGCCCTAACAGATACGCAGTATTTT. This translates into CSVRQALTDTQYF.

The chain uses TRBV6-1 and TRBJ1-2, with D tentatively TRBD1 (5 bases). The CDR3 loop spans 13 amino acids. V lost 6 bases and J 4 bases, leaving 12 bases between the germline ends. The germline V gene has CDR1 MNHNS and CDR2 SASEGT. CDR3 DNA: TGTGCCAGCAGACTAGGGGCCTCCTATGGCTACACCTTC. Translating gives CASRLGASYGYTF.

The rearrangement joins TRBV4-3 to TRBJ2-1, with D possibly being TRBD2 (5 bases). Germline V gene lookup returns CDR1 LGHNA and CDR2 YSLEER. The CDR3 spans 14 residues. V shed 0 bases and J shed 10 bases, with 13 bases lying between them. CDR3 amino acids: CASSQDLSGREQFF. In DNA, the CDR3 is TGCGCCAGCAGCCAAGATTTATCGGGAAGGGAGCAGTTCTTC.

The table lists this clonotype with many counts. The rearrangement uses TRBV3-1 and TRBJ1-5; D ambiguous. The CDR3 sequence is 13 residues long. The ends were cut back, 8 bases at V and 0 bases at J, with 8 bases in the middle. Germline V CDR1 and CDR2: LGHDT, YNNKEL (reference sequence). As DNA, the CDR3 is TGTGCCAGCTCCACTTATAGCAATCAGCCCCAGCATTTT. It codes for CASSTYSNQPQHF.

The chain is built from TRBV5-6 and TRBJ2-5, with D possibly being TRBD1 (7 bases). Germline loops: CDR1 SGHDT, CDR2 YYEEEE. The CDR3 totals 15 residues. Between the trimmed V and J ends, which lost 5 bases and 2 bases, there was a span of 16 bases. This CDR3 is CASSYRQGGQETQYF. The CDR3, as DNA: TGTGCCAGCAGTTACCGGCAGGGGGGACAAGAGACCCAGTACTTC.

The J gene is TRBJ2-3, the V gene TRBV4-2, with TRBD2 as a possible D gene (6 bases). Trimming removed 4 bases from V and 2 bases from J, with 19 bases in between. The CDR3 extends over 17 amino acids. CDR1 and CDR2 from the germline V gene are LGHNA and YNFKEQ. CDR3 sequence: CASSRGVAESFTDTQYF. Here the CDR3 DNA reads TGTGCCAGCAGCCGGGGAGTAGCGGAGTCTTTCACAGATACGCAGTATTTT.

This clonotype appeared a few times. This chain links TRBV25-1 with TRBJ1-6; D perhaps matches TRBD1 (6 bases). The V gene lost 3 bases and the J gene lost 13 bases, with 16 bases spanning the gap. In germline, CDR1 is MGHDK, CDR2 SYGVNS. CDR3 length: 14 amino acids. DNA for the CDR3: TGTGCCAGCAGTGATGAAACAGGGCTTTCGCCCCTCCACTTT. Translating it yields CASSDETGLSPLHF.